This TCR beta chain was captured in a study of identical twins. Findings and limits, study-wide: Insertion counts were lower in abundant cord blood beta clonotypes, a trend that memory repertoires did not show.

A template switching step contributed a universal primer site, while unique molecular identifiers were present in the cDNA. TCRdb reanalysed the 5' RACE reads using MiXCR and keeps one entry per CDR3 protein. Of under 500,000 distinct CDR3 sequences listed, 14% are singletons. In every case, the donor was a healthy Caucasian. V was cut by 3 bases and J by 2 bases, with 15 bases left in between. The CDR3 extends over 15 amino acids. The V gene's germline CDR1 is SGHKS and CDR2 YYEKEE (reference sequence). With regard to this clonotype: Its matching antigen is unknown.

The sample was also reused in another study, on yellow fever vaccine responses in identical twins.

V usage is TRBV5-5 and J usage is TRBJ2-7; either TRBD1 or TRBD2 may fit D (5 bases each). Sequencing was carried out using CD4+ T cells sorted from blood. This TCR was recovered from a woman in her late teens or twenties in good health. CDR3 in amino acids: CASSSFKGTAYEQYF. DNA for the CDR3: TGTGCCAGCAGCTCCTTTAAGGGGACCGCCTACGAGCAGTACTTC.